This entry concerns a single T cell receptor beta chain. The sample belongs to a study of beta chain features in type 1 diabetes. Since all of the isolated RNA was reverse transcribed, expressed TCRB transcripts were what got sequenced. Assay used: immunoSEQ multiplex PCR; TCRdb lists only in-frame clones, some missing. The sample contains 900,000 or so clones, 15% to 20% of which appear only once. This receptor was identified in a woman aged 18-29 years in good health. Sample: naive CD4+ T cells from blood.

The CDR3 region is CASSYSRSVMGGYTF. The DNA for the CDR3 is TGTGCCAGCAGTTACTCACGGTCGGTCATGGGTGGCTACACCTTC. This sequence joins TRBV6-5 and TRBJ1-2; D is uncertain. The CDR3 has 15 residues. Per germline, CDR1 MNHEY and CDR2 SVGAGI. V lost 0 bases to trimming and J lost 7 bases, with 15 bases between them.